These T cell receptor beta chains were read from a single sample in a study of T cells in Graves' hyperthyroidism and ophthalmopathy. Each CDR3 protein is one row after TCRdb ran MiXCR on the multiplex PCR reads. This table has hundreds of thousands of distinct CDR3 sequences, approximately 16% appearing once. Sequences were obtained from blood. These receptors all stem from a woman aged 18-35 years with Graves' ophthalmopathy. Both conserved end residues are part of each CDR3. A D gene is named only where the DNA matches it firmly. Clone size, where shown, is once, few, many, or a class for clones that have expanded.

V: TRBV18
D: NA
J: TRBJ2-6
size: many
CDR3: CASSPRSGANVLTF
DNA: TGTGCCAGCTCACCCCGCTCTGGGGCCAACGTCCTGACTTTC

V: TRBV28
D: TRBD1
J: TRBJ2-6
size: NA
CDR3: CASMDRKAGAPGANVLTF
DNA: TGTGCCAGCATGGACAGGAAGGCTGGGGCCCCTGGGGCCAACGTCCTGACTTTC

V: TRBV20-1
D: TRBD2
J: TRBJ2-3
size: many
CDR3: CSARDGLREATDTQYF
DNA: TGCAGTGCTAGAGATGGTCTTCGGGAGGCCACAGATACGCAGTATTTT

V: TRBV20-1
D: TRBD2
J: TRBJ2-1
size: once
CDR3: CSAALAGGPFDEQFF
DNA: TGCAGTGCTGCGCTAGCGGGAGGGCCCTTTGATGAGCAGTTCTTC

V: TRBV18
D: TRBD1
J: TRBJ1-1
size: many
CDR3: CASSPPRTGSNTEAFF
DNA: TGTGCCAGCTCACCACCTCGGACAGGTTCGAACACTGAAGCTTTCTTT

V: TRBV12-3/TRBV12-4
D: TRBD2
J: TRBJ2-1
size: many
CDR3: CASSLALGLAGGHSYNEQFF
DNA: TGTGCCAGCAGTTTAGCGCTGGGACTAGCGGGGGGGCACTCCTACAATGAGCAGTTCTTC

V: TRBV27
D: TRBD1
J: TRBJ1-6
size: many
CDR3: CASSLDRGESPLHF
DNA: TGTGCCAGCAGTTTGGACAGGGGAGAGTCACCCCTCCACTTT

V: TRBV7-7
D: TRBD1
J: TRBJ2-5
size: many
CDR3: CASSLRPGQGQETQYF
DNA: TGTGCTAGCAGCTTACGGCCGGGACAGGGGCAAGAGACCCAGTACTTC

V: TRBV2
D: TRBD1
J: TRBJ1-2
size: many
CDR3: CASRRDRGHYGYTF
DNA: TGTGCCAGCAGGCGGGACAGGGGTCACTATGGCTACACCTTC

V: TRBV5-8
D: NA
J: TRBJ2-1
size: NA
CDR3: CASSLRGPYNEQFF
DNA: TGTGCCAGCAGCTTGAGGGGCCCCTACAATGAGCAGTTCTTC

V: TRBV12-3/TRBV12-4
D: TRBD1
J: TRBJ2-2
size: many
CDR3: CASSRPGQGKTGELFF
DNA: TGTGCCAGCAGTCGACCGGGACAGGGGAAGACCGGGGAGCTGTTTTTT

V: TRBV20-1
D: NA
J: TRBJ2-7
size: many
CDR3: CSARDFGVSSYEQYF
DNA: TGCAGTGCTAGAGATTTCGGGGTGAGCTCCTACGAGCAGTACTTC

V: TRBV27
D: TRBD1
J: TRBJ1-5
size: NA
CDR3: CASSLKLGGTGGSRQPQHF
DNA: TGTGCCAGCAGTCTAAAATTAGGCGGGACAGGGGGAAGTCGGCAGCCCCAGCATTTT

V: TRBV20-1
D: NA
J: TRBJ2-3
size: many
CDR3: CSAPRRQGRFDTQYF
DNA: TGCAGTGCACCTCGCCGCCAGGGGAGATTCGATACGCAGTATTTT

V: TRBV28
D: TRBD1
J: TRBJ2-7
size: NA
CDR3: CASNLPTGTVGYEQYF
DNA: TGTGCCAGCAATCTACCCACCGGGACAGTTGGCTACGAGCAGTACTTC

V: TRBV5-1
D: TRBD2
J: TRBJ2-3
size: many
CDR3: CASSILAGISDTQYF
DNA: TGCGCCAGCAGTATACTAGCGGGCATTTCAGATACGCAGTATTTT

V: TRBV4-2
D: TRBD2
J: TRBJ2-7
size: many
CDR3: CASSQEGGWTSGSYEQYF
DNA: TGTGCCAGCAGCCAAGAGGGGGGTTGGACTAGCGGTTCCTACGAGCAGTACTTC

V: TRBV11-2
D: NA
J: TRBJ2-1
size: NA
CDR3: CASSLAPGLPYNEQFF
DNA: TGTGCCAGCAGCTTAGCACCGGGACTCCCGTACAATGAGCAGTTCTTC

V: TRBV20-1
D: TRBD1
J: TRBJ1-1
size: many
CDR3: CSATTGPTEAFF
DNA: TGCAGTGCTACGACAGGGCCCACTGAAGCTTTCTTT

V: TRBV20-1
D: NA
J: TRBJ2-1
size: many
CDR3: CSARDIGLPYNEQFF
DNA: TGCAGTGCTAGAGATATCGGACTGCCCTACAATGAGCAGTTCTTC

V: TRBV5-4
D: TRBD2
J: TRBJ2-1
size: NA
CDR3: CASSVDTSGKYNEQFF
DNA: TGTGCCAGCAGCGTTGATACTAGCGGAAAATACAATGAGCAGTTCTTC

V: TRBV28
D: NA
J: TRBJ2-5
size: many
CDR3: CASSLLRVREETQYF
DNA: TGTGCCAGCAGTTTATTGAGGGTGCGAGAAGAGACCCAGTACTTC

V: TRBV18
D: NA
J: TRBJ1-6
size: NA
CDR3: CASSPPTGDNSPLHF
DNA: TGTGCCAGCTCACCACCGACAGGCGATAATTCACCCCTCCACTTT

V: TRBV7-8
D: NA
J: TRBJ2-1
size: many
CDR3: CASSLTPPGNEQFF
DNA: TGTGCCAGCAGCTTAACCCCCCCAGGCAATGAGCAGTTCTTC

V: TRBV5-8
D: TRBD1
J: TRBJ2-1
size: many
CDR3: CASSSGQGYEQFF
DNA: TGTGCCAGCAGCTCCGGACAGGGGTATGAGCAGTTCTTC

V: TRBV28
D: TRBD2
J: TRBJ2-1
size: NA
CDR3: CASNPTVRTSGGAEQFF
DNA: TGTGCCAGCAACCCAACGGTGAGGACTAGCGGGGGTGCTGAGCAGTTCTTC

V: TRBV20-1
D: NA
J: TRBJ2-5
size: many
CDR3: CSAHIQWETQYF
DNA: TGCAGTGCCCATATACAGTGGGAGACCCAGTACTTC

V: TRBV6-5
D: TRBD2
J: TRBJ2-1
size: many
CDR3: CASSYSALAGVYNEQFF
DNA: TGTGCCAGCAGTTACTCTGCACTAGCGGGAGTCTACAATGAGCAGTTCTTC

V: TRBV5-4
D: NA
J: TRBJ2-5
size: many
CDR3: CASSPGTQRGETQYF
DNA: TGTGCCAGCAGCCCAGGGACTCAACGAGGGGAGACCCAGTACTTC

V: TRBV20-1
D: TRBD1
J: TRBJ1-3
size: many
CDR3: CSARDALTGSGNTIYF
DNA: TGCAGTGCTAGAGATGCCTTGACAGGGTCAGGAAACACCATATATTTT

V: TRBV3-1
D: NA
J: TRBJ1-3
size: many
CDR3: CASSQVLLASSGNTIYF
DNA: TGTGCCAGCAGCCAAGTACTACTGGCAAGCTCTGGAAACACCATATATTTT

V: TRBV15
D: TRBD2
J: TRBJ2-7
size: NA
CDR3: CATSRLAGASYEQYF
DNA: TGTGCCACCAGTCGACTAGCGGGAGCCTCCTACGAGCAGTACTTC

V: TRBV28
D: TRBD2
J: TRBJ2-7
size: few
CDR3: CASSLGSGGDEQYF
DNA: TGTGCCAGCAGTTTAGGAAGCGGGGGGGACGAGCAGTACTTC

V: TRBV2
D: TRBD1
J: TRBJ1-2
size: NA
CDR3: CASSLTGTGGYTF
DNA: TGTGCCAGCAGTTTGACAGGGACGGGTGGCTACACCTTC

V: TRBV28
D: TRBD1
J: TRBJ1-2
size: NA
CDR3: CASRTGTGGYGCTF
DNA: TGTGCCAGCAGAACCGGGACAGGGGGCTATGGCTGCACCTTC

V: TRBV3-1
D: TRBD2
J: TRBJ2-1
size: many
CDR3: CASSQVGLAVNEQFF
DNA: TGTGCCAGCAGCCAAGTTGGACTAGCGGTCAATGAGCAGTTCTTC

V: TRBV6-1
D: NA
J: TRBJ2-7
size: many
CDR3: CASSETYEQYF
DNA: TGTGCCAGCAGTGAGACCTACGAGCAGTACTTC

V: TRBV18
D: NA
J: TRBJ1-4
size: many
CDR3: CASSSSTYSEKLFF
DNA: TGTGCCAGCTCTTCGTCAACGTATTCCGAAAAACTGTTTTTT

V: TRBV27
D: NA
J: TRBJ2-3
size: many
CDR3: CASRGRTDTQYF
DNA: TGTGCCAGCAGGGGTCGCACAGATACGCAGTATTTT

V: TRBV15
D: NA
J: TRBJ1-6
size: NA
CDR3: CATSSLGGSGNSPLHF
DNA: TGTGCCACCAGCAGCTTGGGGGGCTCGGGAAATTCACCCCTCCACTTT

V: TRBV28
D: TRBD1
J: TRBJ1-2
size: NA
CDR3: CASSLPGQENGYTF
DNA: TGTGCCAGCAGTTTGCCGGGACAGGAAAATGGTTACACCTTC

V: TRBV20-1
D: TRBD1
J: TRBJ1-2
size: many
CDR3: CSARDPQGAGGYTF
DNA: TGCAGTGCTAGAGATCCTCAGGGGGCAGGTGGCTACACCTTC

V: TRBV27
D: NA
J: TRBJ1-1
size: NA
CDR3: CASSLKAGRGNTEAFF
DNA: TGTGCCAGCAGTTTAAAGGCGGGGCGGGGGAACACTGAAGCTTTCTTT

V: TRBV7-8
D: NA
J: TRBJ1-3
size: many
CDR3: CASSLGRLGNTIYF
DNA: TGTGCCAGCAGCTTAGGACGGCTCGGAAACACCATATATTTT

V: TRBV6-1
D: TRBD1
J: TRBJ2-7
size: many
CDR3: CASRRTLGGAITYEQYF
DNA: TGTGCCAGCAGGCGTACTTTAGGGGGCGCGATTACCTACGAGCAGTACTTC

V: TRBV7-8
D: NA
J: TRBJ1-1
size: many
CDR3: CASSGGLPLRAFF
DNA: TGTGCCAGCTCGGGGGGACTCCCCCTTCGGGCTTTCTTT

V: TRBV20-1
D: TRBD1
J: TRBJ1-2
size: NA
CDR3: CSARDQLDRGQGYTF
DNA: TGCAGTGCTAGAGACCAGCTTGACAGGGGGCAGGGCTACACCTTC

V: TRBV12-3/TRBV12-4
D: TRBD2
J: TRBJ2-7
size: many
CDR3: CASSRLAGYEQYF
DNA: TGTGCCAGCAGCCGACTAGCGGGATACGAGCAGTACTTC

V: TRBV20-1
D: NA
J: TRBJ1-5
size: many
CDR3: CSARDRGGGQPQHF
DNA: TGCAGTGCTAGAGATCGGGGGGGCGGACAGCCCCAGCATTTT

V: TRBV27
D: NA
J: TRBJ1-2
size: many
CDR3: CASSPLVNVHKSQPIYGYTF
DNA: TGTGCCAGCAGTCCCCTCGTGAACGTTCATAAGTCCCAACCAATCTATGGCTACACCTTC

V: TRBV20-1
D: NA
J: TRBJ2-1
size: many
CDR3: CSARKGETPREQFF
DNA: TGCAGTGCCCGTAAGGGGGAGACTCCCAGGGAGCAGTTCTTC

V: TRBV9
D: TRBD2
J: TRBJ2-1
size: many
CDR3: CASSVRGGTSGHNEQFF
DNA: TGTGCCAGCAGCGTCCGAGGCGGGACTAGCGGACACAATGAGCAGTTCTTC

V: TRBV10-2
D: NA
J: TRBJ2-2
size: NA
CDR3: CASSERTGANTGELFF
DNA: TGCGCCAGCAGTGAGCGGACCGGGGCGAACACCGGGGAGCTGTTTTTT

V: TRBV30
D: TRBD2
J: TRBJ2-7
size: many
CDR3: CAWSWGGSRYEQYF
DNA: TGTGCCTGGAGTTGGGGGGGGTCTCGCTACGAGCAGTACTTC

V: TRBV20-1
D: NA
J: TRBJ1-5
size: many
CDR3: CSARVGPGQPQHF
DNA: TGCAGTGCTAGAGTGGGCCCCGGTCAGCCCCAGCATTTT

V: TRBV12-3/TRBV12-4
D: NA
J: TRBJ2-5
size: many
CDR3: CASSIRDSQETQYF
DNA: TGTGCCAGCAGTATCCGGGACTCCCAAGAGACCCAGTACTTC

V: TRBV2
D: NA
J: TRBJ1-1
size: many
CDR3: CASSEVGRDTEAFF
DNA: TGTGCCAGCAGTGAGGTGGGGCGAGACACTGAAGCTTTCTTT

V: TRBV11-3
D: TRBD1
J: TRBJ1-4
size: NA
CDR3: CASGTGVEKLFF
DNA: TGTGCCAGCGGGACAGGGGTTGAAAAACTGTTTTTT

V: TRBV7-9
D: TRBD1
J: TRBJ1-2
size: few
CDR3: CASSMGQSSNYGYTF
DNA: TGTGCCAGCAGCATGGGACAGTCGTCTAACTATGGCTACACCTTC